A single sample is the source of the 23 T cell receptor beta chains below, sequenced in a study of control samples from healthy donors and cancer patients (dated by TCRdb to about 2020). The library was prepared using the immunoSEQ multiplex PCR assay. TCRdb carries this immuneACCESS record with in-frame sequences only. Its versions omit some clonotypes, under half of them owing to an unresolved V gene in the studies checked, with the rest unexplained. This sample lists some 150,000 clones; nearly 95% were detected once. Of the sample, 2.4% falls within the top ten clones. The sequencing sample was made of blood. Receptors were obtained from a man aged 50-59 years in good health.

The chain has TRBV30 and TRBJ2-2; no clear D gene. CDR3 size: 11 residues. In germline, CDR1 is GTSNPN, CDR2 SVGIG (reference sequence). Deletions cut 0 bases from V and 7 bases from J, with 3 bases between. The CDR3, as DNA: TGTGCCTGGAGTGTAGGCGGGGAGCTGTTTTTT. This translates into CAWSVGGELFF.

The chain has TRBV19 and TRBJ1-2; D remains ambiguous. Per the germline V gene, CDR1 is LNHDA and CDR2 is SQIVND (reference sequence). With 2 bases removed from V and 6 bases from J, the gap between germline ends came to 10 bases. The CDR3 consists of 13 residues. Written as DNA, the CDR3 is TGTGCCAGTAGTATAAGCCCGCCCGATGGCTACACCTTC. It encodes CASSISPPDGYTF.

The chain joins TRBV6-5 to TRBJ1-2; maybe TRBD1 (6 bases). The V end was cut by 5 bases, the J end by 4 bases, with 14 bases between. The CDR3 contains 14 residues. The germline V gene has CDR1 MNHEY and CDR2 SVGAGI. The CDR3 spells CASSLRDTGYGYTF. In DNA, the CDR3 is TGTGCCAGCAGTCTCCGGGACACAGGCTATGGCTACACCTTC.

This rearrangement joins TRBV6-5 to TRBJ1-2, with 7 bases matching TRBD1. The CDR3 length is 14 residues. CDR1 and CDR2 (germline): MNHEY, SVGAGI. V shed 6 bases and J 8 bases; nucleotides not matched to a gene: 12. CDR3: CASRGPGRGQGYTF. The CDR3 coding sequence is TGTGCCAGCAGGGGGCCTGGGAGGGGGCAAGGCTACACCTTC.

This clone is a singleton in its sample. The rearrangement joins TRBV19 to TRBJ1-3; D may be TRBD1 (5 bases). The V gene's germline CDR1 is LNHDA and CDR2 SQIVND (reference sequence). The CDR3 has 16 residues. Deletions cut 3 bases from V and 2 bases from J, with 14 bases between. CDR3 residues: CASSIQTASTGNTIYF. In DNA form, the CDR3 reads TGTGCCAGTAGTATCCAGACAGCATCGACTGGAAACACCATATATTTT. Full variable domain (missing parts from reference TRBV19 and TRBJ1-3): DGGITQSPKYLFRKEGQNVTLSCEQNLNHDAMYWYRQDPGQGLRLIYYSQIVNDFQKGDIAEGYSVSREKKESFPLTVTSAQKNPTAFYLCASSIQTASTGNTIYFGEGSWLTVV.

The genes are TRBV3-1 (or the pseudogene TRBV3-2) and TRBJ1-6; D not resolved. V lost 8 bases and J 2 bases, leaving 7 bases between the germline ends. Looked up from germline, CDR1 is LGHDT and CDR2 is YNNKEL (reference sequence). This CDR3 contains 13 residues. The CDR3 protein is CASGDTYNSPLHF. CDR3 nucleotide sequence: TGTGCCAGCGGAGACACCTATAATTCACCCCTCCACTTT.

The genes are TRBV18 and TRBJ1-6; D remains unclear. The CDR3 length is 15 residues. Trimming stripped 3 bases from V and 5 bases from J, with 11 bases between. The germline CDR1 and CDR2 sequences are KGHSH and LQKENI. This CDR3 is CASSPQQGNNSPLHF. Written as DNA, the CDR3 is TGTGCCAGCTCACCCCAACAAGGGAATAATTCACCCCTCCACTTT.

The chain is built from TRBV5-1 and TRBJ2-7, with D possibly being TRBD2 (6 bases). The CDR3 is 14 residues long. V lost 3 bases to trimming and J lost 3 bases, with 13 bases between them. Germline V gene data show CDR1 as SGHRS and CDR2 as YFSETQ. Written as DNA, the CDR3 is TGCGCCAGCAGCTCGGGACTTCTTGTCTACGAGCAGTACTTC. Protein product: CASSSGLLVYEQYF.

V is TRBV9 and J is TRBJ2-1, with 10 nucleotides matching TRBD2. Germline V lookup: CDR1 SGDLS, CDR2 YYNGEE. CDR3 size: 15 residues. The V gene end was trimmed by 4 bases and the J gene end by 3 bases; junction bases not matched to a gene: 4. The CDR3 DNA reads TGTGCCAGCAGCATGAAGCGGGAGGGCTACAATGAGCAGTTCTTC. Protein: CASSMKREGYNEQFF.

The rearrangement joins TRBV5-4 to TRBJ2-5; 7 bases map to TRBD1. J lost 1 base, V lost 4 bases, and 4 bases had no gene match. The CDR3 is 14 residues long. Germline CDR1 and CDR2: SGHNT and YYREEE (reference sequence). Written as DNA, the CDR3 is TGTGCCAGCAGCCCAGGACAGGCCCAAGAGACCCAGTACTTC. Translated: CASSPGQAQETQYF.

This clone showed up just a few times. The CDR3 reads CASSLRAGREQYF. CDR3 in DNA: TGTGCCAGCAGCTTACGAGCTGGGCGCGAGCAGTACTTC. The V and J genes are TRBV5-6 and TRBJ2-7; unclear D gene. Germline CDR1 SGHDT, CDR2 YYEEEE. The CDR3 runs to 13 residues. V lost 2 bases, J lost 6 bases, and 12 bases lay in between.

The chain has TRBV4-1 and TRBJ1-1, with TRBD1 matching over 7 bases. V lost 0 bases, J lost 4 bases, and 5 bases stayed unmatched. The V gene's germline CDR1 is MGHRA and CDR2 YSYEKL. The CDR3 is 15 amino acids. The CDR3 DNA is TGCGCCAGCAGCCAAGATCAGGCAGGGGGCACTGAAGCTTTCTTT. It codes for CASSQDQAGGTEAFF.

This clone was observed once. The chain recombines TRBV5-1 with TRBJ1-2; D not certain. The germline CDR1 and CDR2 sequences are SGHRS and YFSETQ. The V gene lost 0 bases and the J gene lost 6 bases, with 15 bases spanning the gap. CDR3 size: 15 residues. CDR3 sequence (DNA): TGCGCCAGCAGCTTGGCCCAGAGTGCCCGGGATGGCTACACCTTC. Its translation: CASSLAQSARDGYTF.

The CDR3 sequence: CASRTRTGENTEAFF. The CDR3 nucleotides are TGTGCCAGCAGGACGCGGACAGGGGAGAACACTGAAGCTTTCTTT. The gene calls are TRBV2 and TRBJ1-1; 9 bases agree with TRBD1. The CDR3 spans 15 residues. The J segment lost 1 base and the V segment lost 6 bases, leaving 6 bases of the junction unmatched. The germline V gene encodes CDR1 SNHLY and CDR2 FYNNEI.

The chain recombines TRBV7-9 with TRBJ1-4; TRBD1 aligns across 7 bases. The CDR3 runs 18 residues. CDR1 SEHNR and CDR2 FQNEAQ come from the germline V gene (reference sequence). J gave up 8 bases and V 0 bases, and 15 bases lay outside the gene matches. CDR3 in amino acids: CASSLATGWGTAEEKLFF. The CDR3 nucleotides read TGTGCCAGCAGCTTAGCGACGGGATGGGGGACAGCAGAGGAAAAACTGTTTTTT. Looking up the rest from reference TRBV7-9 and TRBJ1-4 gives the full variable domain: DTGVSQNPRHKITKRGQNVTFRCDPISEHNRLYWYRQTLGQGPEFLTYFQNEAQLEKSRLLSDRFSAERPKGSFSTLEIQRTEQGDSAMYLCASSLATGWGTAEEKLFFGSGTQLSVL.

The V call is TRBV4-1, the J call TRBJ1-4, with D unclear. Germline V gene lookup returns CDR1 MGHRA and CDR2 YSYEKL. V shed 1 base and J shed 5 bases, with 5 bases lying between them. The CDR3 runs 13 residues. For the CDR3, the DNA is TGCGCCAGCAGCCAAGGTTTAAATGAAAAACTGTTTTTT. As protein: CASSQGLNEKLFF.

The J gene is TRBJ2-7, the V gene TRBV19; D unresolved. V lost 3 bases and J 4 bases, leaving 10 bases between the germline ends. Looked up from germline, CDR1 is LNHDA and CDR2 is SQIVND (reference sequence). The CDR3 is 13 amino acids. CDR3 region: CASSITPRYEQYF. CDR3 DNA sequence: TGTGCCAGTAGTATCACCCCCCGTTACGAGCAGTACTTC. Complete variable domain (other parts from reference TRBV19 and TRBJ2-7): DGGITQSPKYLFRKEGQNVTLSCEQNLNHDAMYWYRQDPGQGLRLIYYSQIVNDFQKGDIAEGYSVSREKKESFPLTVTSAQKNPTAFYLCASSITPRYEQYFGPGTRLTVT.

The J gene is TRBJ2-4, the V gene TRBV28; no clear D. V was cut by 7 bases and J by 0 bases, with 10 bases left in between. Germline V lookup: CDR1 MDHEN, CDR2 SYDVKM. This CDR3 region has 14 residues. The DNA for the CDR3 is TGTGCCAGCATAAACAGTCTAGCCAAAAACATTCAGTACTTC. It specifies CASINSLAKNIQYF.

The V and J genes are TRBV19 and TRBJ2-1; TRBD2 matches at 10 bases. This CDR3 is built from 14 residues. Germline loops: CDR1 LNHDA, CDR2 SQIVND (reference sequence). V shed 9 bases, J shed 5 bases, and the junction held 7 bases outside the gene matches. For the CDR3, the DNA is TGTGCCAGCGCGACTAGCGGGCCAAACAATGAGCAGTTCTTC. Encoded protein: CASATSGPNNEQFF.

The V gene is TRBV6-5, the J gene TRBJ1-5; 11 nucleotides align to TRBD1. V shed 5 bases and J 6 bases; nucleotides not matched to a gene: 6. Germline V gene lookup returns CDR1 MNHEY and CDR2 SVGAGI. The CDR3 extends over 15 amino acids. In DNA form, the CDR3 reads TGTGCCAGCAGTCTGGACAGGGGGCGCAGTCAGCCCCAGCATTTT. Protein sequence: CASSLDRGRSQPQHF.

The chain has TRBV27 and TRBJ1-2; D remains ambiguous. Trimming cost V 9 bases and J 4 bases, with 15 bases left between them. The CDR3 loop spans 13 amino acids. The V gene's germline CDR1 is MNHEY and CDR2 SMNVEV (reference sequence). The CDR3 loop is CASRSSGAYGYTF. The CDR3 DNA reads TGTGCCAGTAGGTCGTCGGGAGCCTATGGCTACACCTTC.

This sequence joins TRBV19 and TRBJ2-2, with a weak D call TRBD2 (6 bases). The V and J ends lost 7 bases and 3 bases respectively, with 12 bases between them. The germline CDR1 and CDR2 sequences are LNHDA and SQIVND (reference sequence). This CDR3 is 14 amino acids long. The CDR3 sequence is CASTSGSDTGELFF. In DNA form, the CDR3 reads TGTGCCAGTACGTCCGGGAGTGACACCGGGGAGCTGTTTTTT.

The gene calls are TRBV21-1 and TRBJ1-1. TRBV21-1 is given as a pseudogene. This CDR3 is built from 14 residues. The CDR3 DNA follows: TGTGCCAGCAGGAATCCCTCGGGACTCTGTGAAGCTTTCTTT. As protein: CASRNPSGLCEAFF.